Shown below are 32 T cell receptor beta chains from a single sample sequenced in a study of beta chain features in type 1 diabetes. The study reverse transcribed the entire isolated RNA, so it sequenced expressed TCRB transcripts. Libraries were prepared by immunoSEQ multiplex PCR; TCRdb keeps only in-frame clonotypes and omits some of them. The sample has about 320,000 clones, 14% seen once; the top ten hold roughly 7%. The specimen sequenced was central memory CD4+ T cells from blood. The receptors here all came from a young man in good health.

This clone came up many times. CDR3 region: CASSLVGSTDTQYF. The CDR3 nucleotides are TGTGCCAGCAGCTTGGTAGGCAGCACAGATACGCAGTATTTT. The rearrangement links TRBV5-5 to TRBJ2-3, with unresolved D. The length of the CDR3 is 14 residues. Trimming cost V 0 bases and J 0 bases, with 5 bases left between them. The V gene's germline CDR1 is SGHKS and CDR2 YYEKEE (reference sequence).

This clone came up a few times. Written as DNA, the CDR3 is TGTGCCAGCAGCTTTGGGGGCGATTATAGCAATCAGCCCCAGCATTTT. This codes for CASSFGGDYSNQPQHF. The chain couples TRBV5-5 to TRBJ1-5; tentative D call: TRBD1 (6 bases). The germline CDR1 and CDR2 sequences are SGHKS and YYEKEE (reference sequence). Trimming took 2 bases from V and 0 from J, leaving 12 bases between them. The CDR3 runs 16 residues.

In its sample, this clone was seen a few times. The V gene is TRBV11-3, the J gene TRBJ2-4, with 9 bases lining up with TRBD2. The CDR3 extends over 17 amino acids. Germline V gene sequence: CDR1 SGHNT, CDR2 YENEEA. J was trimmed by 1 base and V by 4 bases; bases with no gene match: 8. For the CDR3, the DNA is TGTGCCAGCAGCTCCGCCGGGACTAGCCTGGCCAAAAACATTCAGTACTTC. Its translation is CASSSAGTSLAKNIQYF. Together with reference TRBV11-3 and TRBJ2-4, the CDR3 gives the full variable domain: EAGVVQSPRYKIIEKKQPVAFWCNPISGHNTLYWYLQNLGQGPELLIRYENEEAVDDSQLPKDRFSAERLKGVDSTLKIQPAELGDSAVYLCASSSAGTSLAKNIQYFGAGTRLSVL.

J is TRBJ1-2 and V is TRBV6-5; D might be TRBD1 (5 bases). V was clipped by 2 bases and J by 0 bases, with 10 bases between them. The germline V gene has CDR1 MNHEY and CDR2 SVGAGI. The CDR3 totals 15 residues. The CDR3 DNA follows: TGTGCCAGCAGTTACGAGCAGGGCACTAACTATGGCTACACCTTC. Amino acids: CASSYEQGTNYGYTF.

In this sample, this clone turned up a few times. Relative to the germline gene, one junction end is altered; a read error may explain this. The J gene is TRBJ1-1, the V gene TRBV10-3; no firm D call. This CDR3 is 14 amino acids long. Germline-derived CDR1 and CDR2 are ENHRY and SYGVKD. In DNA, the CDR3 is TGTGCCAGCAGTGACTCGCCCGGGAACACTGAAGCTTTCTTT. Translating gives CASSDSPGNTEAFF.

The rearrangement uses TRBV15 and TRBJ2-7; D might be TRBD1 or TRBD2, each matching 5 bases. The V and J ends lost 9 bases and 6 bases respectively, with 18 bases between them. This CDR3 has 13 amino acids. Germline CDR1 and CDR2: LNHNV and YYDKDF (reference sequence). CDR3 amino acids: CATTTGAKSEQYF. Here the CDR3 DNA reads TGTGCCACTACCACCGGGGCGAAAAGCGAGCAGTACTTC.

This clone has just a few counts. In nucleotides, the CDR3 is TGTGCCAGCAGCCCCCGGACTAGCGGGAGAAGTGGTGAGCAGTTCTTC. Its translation is CASSPRTSGRSGEQFF. The chain employs TRBV11-3 and TRBJ2-1; 13 bases line up with TRBD2. The germline V gene has CDR1 SGHNT and CDR2 YENEEA. V shed 5 bases, J shed 9 bases, and the junction held 10 bases outside the gene matches. The CDR3 spans 16 residues.

This clone was observed a handful of times. The J gene is TRBJ1-1, the V gene TRBV6-6; D unresolved. This CDR3 is 13 amino acids long. The germline CDR1 and CDR2 sequences are MNHNY and SVGAGI (reference sequence). V lost 0 bases, J lost 5 bases, and 7 bases lay in between. CDR3 sequence: CASSYSWQTEAFF. The CDR3 coding sequence is TGTGCCAGCAGTTACTCTTGGCAAACTGAAGCTTTCTTT.

This clone has only a few counts. V is TRBV19 and J is TRBJ2-1; D not resolved. Germline assignment: CDR1 LNHDA and CDR2 SQIVND (reference sequence). This CDR3 has 13 amino acids. V was pared by 6 bases and J by 6 bases, with 12 bases between. CDR3 DNA: TGTGCCAGTAGGGGTGTACTTGCCAATGAGCAGTTCTTC. Amino acids: CASRGVLANEQFF.

This sequence joins TRBV30 and TRBJ1-1, with a weak D call TRBD1 (6 bases). Germline V gene lookup returns CDR1 GTSNPN and CDR2 SVGIG (reference sequence). The CDR3 loop spans 11 amino acids. V lost 3 bases and J lost 11, with 13 bases in between. The CDR3, as DNA: TGTGCCTGGAGCCCACGGACAGTGGCTTTCTTT. Its translation: CAWSPRTVAFF.

The rearrangement uses TRBV6-5 and TRBJ2-7; D might be TRBD2 (5 bases). The CDR3 contains 15 residues. V was trimmed by 0 bases and J by 1 base, leaving 10 bases between them. Germline lookup yields CDR1 MNHEY and CDR2 SVGAGI. The CDR3 bases are TGTGCCAGCAGTTACTCGTTCGAGGGATCCTACGAGCAGTACTTC. It is translated as CASSYSFEGSYEQYF.

This sequence joins TRBV9 and TRBJ2-3; the match to TRBD1 covers 8 bases. Germline V gene sequence: CDR1 SGDLS, CDR2 YYNGEE. This CDR3 comprises 15 residues. V lost 4 bases to trimming and J lost 5 bases; unmatched junction nucleotides: 9. The CDR3 DNA sequence: TGTGCCAGCAGCCGTAACAGGGGGGCGGGAGATACGCAGTATTTT. Translation: CASSRNRGAGDTQYF.

This clone was detected only a few times. V gene TRBV7-9 combines with J gene TRBJ2-3, with D possibly being TRBD2 (5 bases). CDR1 is SEHNR and CDR2 is FQNEAQ in the germline V gene (reference sequence). Trimming cost V 6 bases and J 6 bases, with 28 bases left between them. The CDR3 is 18 amino acids. The CDR3 DNA sequence: TGTGCCAGCAGACCCACCCGGGGAGACACGACCCTTCGGGATACGCAGTATTTT. It yields the protein CASRPTRGDTTLRDTQYF.

The chain employs TRBV7-2 and TRBJ2-7; maybe TRBD2 (5 bases). This CDR3 has 13 residues. Germline V gives CDR1 SGHTA, CDR2 FQGNSA. Trimming took 5 bases from V and 3 from J, leaving 11 bases between them. CDR3 loop: CASSPGRDYEQYF. The DNA for the CDR3 is TGTGCCAGCAGCCCCGGACGGGACTACGAGCAGTACTTC.

The DNA of the CDR3 is TGTGCCAGCAGTGAATCGGGGAGGTCGAGTGAAAAACTGTTTTTT. It translates to CASSESGRSSEKLFF. The rearrangement uses TRBV25-1 and TRBJ1-4; D not certain. Germline V gene lookup returns CDR1 MGHDK and CDR2 SYGVNS. V was shortened by 1 base and J by 7 bases, with 13 bases between the two germline ends. The CDR3 is 15 amino acids. Full variable domain (outside the CDR3, taken from reference TRBV25-1 and TRBJ1-4): EADIYQTPRYLVIGTGKKITLECSQTMGHDKMYWYQQDPGMELHLIHYSYGVNSTEKGDLSSESTVSRIRTEHFPLTLESARPSHTSQYLCASSESGRSSEKLFFGSGTQLSVL.

In this sample, this clone turned up a few times. V gene TRBV27 combines with J gene TRBJ2-7; 11 nucleotides agree with TRBD2. V gave up 6 bases and J gave up 0 bases; unmatched junction bases: 4. The V gene's germline CDR1 is MNHEY and CDR2 SMNVEV (reference sequence). This CDR3 is 15 amino acids long. The CDR3 DNA reads TGTGCCAGCAGATCGACTAGCGGGAACTCCTACGAGCAGTACGTC. Encoded protein: CASRSTSGNSYEQYV.

The chain is built from TRBV11-3 and TRBJ2-6; D is unresolved. The CDR3 extends over 16 amino acids. The germline V gene encodes CDR1 SGHNT and CDR2 YENEEA. Trimming removed 2 bases at V and 0 bases at J, with 8 bases between. The CDR3 spells CASSLRRPSGANVLTF. The CDR3 DNA reads TGTGCCAGCAGCTTAAGGCGGCCCTCTGGGGCCAACGTCCTGACTTTC.

This clone was found a few times. The chain links TRBV18 to TRBJ2-2; TRBD2 is a possible D gene (5 bases). This CDR3 region has 11 residues. V shed 2 bases and J shed 11 bases, with 6 bases lying between them. The germline gives CDR1 KGHSH, CDR2 LQKENI. CDR3 residues: CASSPGGELFF. The CDR3, as DNA: TGTGCCAGCTCACCAGGAGGAGAGCTGTTTTTT.

The V and J genes are TRBV5-6 and TRBJ1-1, with 7 bases lining up with TRBD1. V lost 4 bases and J lost 3; bases outside the gene matches: 3. The CDR3 loop spans 13 amino acids. The germline V gene has CDR1 SGHDT and CDR2 YYEEEE. In nucleotides, the CDR3 is TGTGCCAGCAGCCTCAGGGGGTACACTGAAGCTTTCTTT. This codes for CASSLRGYTEAFF.

This clone has a count of ten or more. The rearrangement joins TRBV19 to TRBJ1-1; D is uncertain. The germline CDR1 and CDR2 sequences are LNHDA and SQIVND (reference sequence). This CDR3 is built from 14 residues. V lost 3 bases and J lost 5, with 13 bases in between. In DNA form, the CDR3 reads TGTGCCAGTAGTATTGGATTGATCGGGACTGAAGCTTTCTTT. Translating gives CASSIGLIGTEAFF.

V usage is TRBV27 and J usage is TRBJ2-2, with 10 bases lining up with TRBD2. This CDR3 spans 15 amino acids. From germline, CDR1 is MNHEY and CDR2 SMNVEV (reference sequence). CDR3 amino acids: CGTDGLAGDTGELFF. The CDR3 nucleotides read TGTGGAACAGATGGGCTAGCGGGAGATACCGGGGAGCTGTTTTTT.

In this sample, this clone turned up a few times. This same CDR3 is encoded by further DNA sequences in the sample. The chain joins TRBV4-1 to TRBJ1-3; the match to TRBD1 covers 10 bases. This CDR3 is 17 amino acids long. The germline gives CDR1 MGHRA, CDR2 YSYEKL. With 0 bases clipped from V and 0 bases from J, the junction kept 2 bases outside the gene matches. The CDR3 bases are TGCGCCAGCAGCCAAGATAGGACAGGGGGCTCTGGAAACACCATATATTTT. This sequence encodes CASSQDRTGGSGNTIYF.

The V call is TRBV11-3, the J call TRBJ2-3; D remains unclear. With 4 bases removed from V and 2 bases from J, the gap between germline ends came to 4 bases. CDR1 and CDR2 (germline): SGHNT, YENEEA. The CDR3 loop spans 12 amino acids. CDR3 loop: CASSYNTDTQYF. The DNA for the CDR3 is TGTGCCAGCAGCTACAACACAGATACGCAGTATTTT.

The CDR3 DNA reads TGTGCCAGCACCCCGAACCAAGAGACCCAGTACTTC. Amino acid sequence: CASTPNQETQYF. This sequence joins TRBV6-1 and TRBJ2-5; D gene unclear. The CDR3 covers 12 residues. Per germline, CDR1 MNHNS and CDR2 SASEGT. Between the trimmed V and J ends, which lost 7 bases and 0 bases, there was a span of 6 bases.

As concerns this clone: The identical CDR3 is also encoded by other nucleotide sequences in the sample. J is TRBJ1-2 and V is TRBV27, with D unresolved. Trimming shortened V by 2 bases and J by 5 bases, and 12 bases separated the two germline ends. CDR1 MNHEY and CDR2 SMNVEV come from the germline V gene (reference sequence). The CDR3 runs to 14 residues. The CDR3 nucleotides are TGTGCCAGCAGTTTAGAAGGGCGCGGGTATGGCTACACCTTC. It translates to CASSLEGRGYGYTF.

Only a few counts were recorded for this clone. The chain has TRBV5-6 and TRBJ2-5; tentatively, D is TRBD2 (5 bases). This CDR3 region has 15 residues. V gave up 4 bases and J gave up 1 base, with 14 bases separating them. Germline CDR1 is SGHDT and CDR2 is YYEEEE. CDR3 nucleotides: TGTGCCAGCAGCAAAAATCCGGGGAGCCAAGAGACCCAGTACTTC. Translation: CASSKNPGSQETQYF.

This clone has just a few counts. The CDR3, as DNA: TGTGCCAGCAGCCATCGGGTAGCGGGGGGACCCACAGATACGCAGTATTTT. Amino acid sequence: CASSHRVAGGPTDTQYF. The chain recombines TRBV5-4 with TRBJ2-3, with TRBD2 identical over 10 bases. This CDR3 contains 17 residues. Looked up from germline, CDR1 is SGHNT and CDR2 is YYREEE (reference sequence). With V trimmed by 4 bases and J by 2 bases, 10 bases remained unmatched.

In its sample, this clone was seen a few times. The V gene is TRBV10-3, the J gene TRBJ1-1; maybe TRBD1 (6 bases). Trimming removed 8 bases from V and 0 bases from J, with 7 bases in between. Germline V gives CDR1 ENHRY, CDR2 SYGVKD. CDR3 size: 12 residues. The CDR3 spells CAIAGVNTEAFF. CDR3 sequence (DNA): TGTGCCATCGCAGGGGTGAACACTGAAGCTTTCTTT.

As DNA, the CDR3 is TGCGCCAGCAGCTCGGGACTAGCGCCCAGGGAGACCCAGTACTTC. Translating gives CASSSGLAPRETQYF. V is TRBV5-1 and J is TRBJ2-5; 10 bases line up with TRBD2. Germline values: CDR1 SGHRS, CDR2 YFSETQ. V was clipped by 3 bases and J by 5 bases; unmatched bases: 7. This CDR3 is 15 amino acids long.

This clone was counted many times. CDR3 sequence (DNA): TGTGCCAGCAGGAGGGTGAGTCACGAGCAGTACTTC. Protein: CASRRVSHEQYF. The chain combines TRBV13 with TRBJ2-7; D might be TRBD2 (5 bases). Germline CDR1 is PRHDT and CDR2 is FYEKMQ (reference sequence). V shed 6 bases and J shed 5 bases, with 11 bases lying between them. CDR3 length: 12 amino acids.

In its sample, this clone was seen a few times. The chain couples TRBV7-2 to TRBJ2-3, with 11 bases fitting TRBD2. The V segment lost 5 bases and the J segment 5 bases; nucleotides outside the gene matches: 9. In germline, CDR1 is SGHTA, CDR2 FQGNSA. The CDR3 is 16 residues long. CDR3 protein: CASSPLPGTSGDTQYF. The CDR3 coding sequence is TGTGCCAGCAGCCCGCTTCCCGGGACTAGCGGAGATACGCAGTATTTT.

The chain has TRBV15 and TRBJ2-2; TRBD2 agrees at 7 bases. Trimming took 1 base from V and 7 from J; bases not matched to a gene: 9. Germline assignment: CDR1 LNHNV and CDR2 YYDKDF (reference sequence). The CDR3 consists of 16 residues. DNA for the CDR3: TGTGCCACCAGCAGAGTCGCGGGAGTCGCAGACGGGGAGCTGTTTTTT. Its protein is CATSRVAGVADGELFF.